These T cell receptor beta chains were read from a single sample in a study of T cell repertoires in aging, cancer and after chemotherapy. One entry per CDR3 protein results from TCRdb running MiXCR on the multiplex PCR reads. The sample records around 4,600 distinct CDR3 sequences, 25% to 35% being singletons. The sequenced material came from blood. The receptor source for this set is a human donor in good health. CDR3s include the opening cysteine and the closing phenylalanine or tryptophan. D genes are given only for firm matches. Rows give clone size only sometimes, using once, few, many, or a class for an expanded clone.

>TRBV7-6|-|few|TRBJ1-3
CASSPVVSGNTIYF
TGTGCCAGCAGCCCAGTCGTTTCAGGAAACACCATATATTTT
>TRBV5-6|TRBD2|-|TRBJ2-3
CASSQESGSGSSDTQYF
TGCGCCAGCAGCCAAGAGTCCGGTAGCGGGAGTTCAGATACGCAGTATTTT
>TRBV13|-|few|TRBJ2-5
CASNQYKRETQYF
TGTGCCAGCAACCAATACAAGAGGGAGACCCAGTACTTC
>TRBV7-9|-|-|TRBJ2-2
CASSLGATGYSELFF
TGTGCCAGCAGCTTAGGAGCCACCGGGTATTCGGAGCTGTTTTTT
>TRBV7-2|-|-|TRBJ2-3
CASSLARGTDTQYF
TGTGCCAGCAGCTTAGCGAGAGGGACAGATACGCAGTATTTT
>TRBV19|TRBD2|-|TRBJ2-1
CASSSTSGSYNEQFF
TGTGCCAGTAGTAGCACTAGCGGGAGCTACAATGAGCAGTTCTTC
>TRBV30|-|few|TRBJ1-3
CAWTSSSGNTIYF
TGTGCCTGGACGTCGAGCTCTGGAAACACCATATATTTT
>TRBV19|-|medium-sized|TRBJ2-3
CASTRGGPPQYF
TGTGCCAGTACCAGGGGGGGTCCTCCGCAGTATTTT
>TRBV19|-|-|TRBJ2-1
CASSIAGRRNEQFF
TGTGCCAGTAGTATAGCGGGAAGGCGGAATGAGCAGTTCTTC
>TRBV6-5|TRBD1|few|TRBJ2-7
CASSRQGAAVYEQYF
TGTGCCAGCAGTAGACAGGGGGCCGCAGTCTACGAGCAGTACTTC
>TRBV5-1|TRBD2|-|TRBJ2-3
CASSTTSGSTDTQYF
TGCGCCAGCAGCACGACTAGCGGGAGCACAGATACGCAGTATTTT
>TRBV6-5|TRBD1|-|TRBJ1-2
CASSITGGNGYTF
TGTGCCAGCAGCATAACAGGGGGGAATGGCTACACCTTC
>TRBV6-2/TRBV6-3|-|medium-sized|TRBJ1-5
CASVSGGTGGQPQHF
TGTGCCAGCGTCTCCGGGGGGACGGGAGGTCAGCCCCAGCATTTT
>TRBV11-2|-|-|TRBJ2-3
CASSLGRLTDTQYF
TGTGCCAGCAGCTTAGGCCGACTGACAGATACGCAGTATTTT
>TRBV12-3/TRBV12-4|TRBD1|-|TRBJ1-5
CASSSTGTGRPQHF
TGTGCCAGCAGTTCCACCGGGACAGGGAGGCCCCAGCATTTT
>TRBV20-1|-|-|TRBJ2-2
CSARGPFSTGELFF
TGCAGTGCTAGGGGCCCCTTCTCGACCGGGGAGCTGTTTTTT
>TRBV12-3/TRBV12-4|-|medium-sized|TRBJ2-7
CASSLGRGSSYEQYF
TGTGCCAGCAGCCTTGGACGGGGGAGCTCCTACGAGCAGTACTTC
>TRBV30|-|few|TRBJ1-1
CAWGRDLSMNTEAFF
TGTGCCTGGGGGAGGGATCTAAGCATGAACACTGAAGCTTTCTTT
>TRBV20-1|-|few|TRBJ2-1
CSARDQGAGRYNEQFF
TGCAGTGCTAGAGATCAAGGGGCAGGGCGCTACAATGAGCAGTTCTTC
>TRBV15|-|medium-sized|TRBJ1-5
CATSREVGSPYQPQHF
TGTGCCACCAGCAGAGAAGTAGGGTCCCCGTATCAGCCCCAGCATTTT
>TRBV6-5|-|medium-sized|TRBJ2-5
CASQQGRRETQYF
TGTGCCAGCCAACAGGGAAGGAGAGAGACCCAGTACTTC
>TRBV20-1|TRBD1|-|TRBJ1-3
CSAQGDGNTIYF
TGCAGTGCCCAGGGGGATGGAAACACCATATATTTT
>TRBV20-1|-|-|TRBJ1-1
CSATRGGLNTEAFF
TGCAGCGCCACCCGGGGCGGGTTGAACACTGAAGCTTTCTTT
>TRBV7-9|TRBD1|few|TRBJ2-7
CASSPLGQGYEQYF
TGTGCCAGCAGCCCCCTAGGACAGGGCTACGAGCAGTACTTC
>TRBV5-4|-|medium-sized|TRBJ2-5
CASSLVGSQETQYF
TGTGCCAGCAGCTTGGTAGGGTCTCAAGAGACCCAGTACTTC
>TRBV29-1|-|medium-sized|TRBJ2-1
CSVDGEYNEQFF
TGCAGCGTTGATGGGGAGTACAATGAGCAGTTCTTC
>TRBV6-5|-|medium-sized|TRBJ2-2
CASRLRRTGELFF
TGTGCCAGCAGACTTAGAAGGACCGGGGAGCTGTTTTTT
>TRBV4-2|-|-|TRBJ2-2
CASSQDLRGSTGELFF
TGTGCCAGCAGCCAAGATCTACGAGGGAGCACCGGGGAGCTGTTTTTT
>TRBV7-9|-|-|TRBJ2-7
CASSWEASYEQYF
TGTGCCAGCAGCTGGGAGGCCTCCTACGAGCAGTACTTC
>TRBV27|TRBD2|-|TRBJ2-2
CASSLNGGSPGELFF
TGTGCCAGCAGTTTAAACGGCGGGAGCCCCGGGGAGCTGTTTTTT
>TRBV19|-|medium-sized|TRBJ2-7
CASSGGGGLGQYF
TGTGCCAGCAGCGGTGGAGGTGGTCTAGGGCAGTACTTC
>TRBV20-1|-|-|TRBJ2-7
CSAREAGTGYEQYF
TGCAGTGCTAGAGAGGCAGGGACGGGCTACGAGCAGTACTTC
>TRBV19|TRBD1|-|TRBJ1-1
CASQNRDRLLAFF
TGTGCCAGTCAAAACCGGGACAGGCTCCTTGCTTTCTTT
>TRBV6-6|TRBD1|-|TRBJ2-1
CASSSAGTGRYEQFF
TGTGCCAGCAGTTCAGCCGGGACAGGGAGGTATGAGCAGTTCTTC
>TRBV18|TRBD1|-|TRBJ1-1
CASAGQGGTTEAFF
TGTGCCAGCGCCGGACAGGGGGGTACCACTGAAGCTTTCTTT
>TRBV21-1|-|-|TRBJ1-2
CASSKGRQGYGYTF
TGTGCCAGCAGCAAAGGGAGGCAGGGCTATGGCTACACCTTC
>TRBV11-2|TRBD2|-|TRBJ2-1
CASSLGGTSASSYNEQFF
TGTGCCAGCAGCTTAGGGGGGACTAGCGCAAGCTCCTACAATGAGCAGTTCTTC
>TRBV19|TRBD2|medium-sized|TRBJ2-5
CASSIGRRTSGRQETQYF
TGTGCCAGTAGTATAGGGAGAAGGACTAGCGGAAGACAAGAGACCCAGTACTTC
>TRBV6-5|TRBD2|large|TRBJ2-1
CASSYMELAGYNEQFF
TGTGCCAGCAGTTACATGGAACTAGCGGGATACAATGAGCAGTTCTTC
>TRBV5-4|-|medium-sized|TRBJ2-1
CASREGLPSYNEQFF
TGTGCCAGCAGAGAGGGACTGCCGTCCTACAATGAGCAGTTCTTC
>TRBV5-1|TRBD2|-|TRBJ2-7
CASSLRTSLGKYLHYEQYF
TGTGCCAGCAGCTTGAGGACTAGTCTCGGCAAATATCTCCACTACGAGCAGTACTTC
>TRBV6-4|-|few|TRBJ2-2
CASSDPRAGELFF
TGTGCCAGCAGTGACCCGCGAGCCGGGGAGCTGTTTTTT
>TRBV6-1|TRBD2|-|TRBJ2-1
CASSDRLAGRNEQFF
TGTGCCAGCAGTGATAGACTAGCGGGTCGAAATGAGCAGTTCTTC
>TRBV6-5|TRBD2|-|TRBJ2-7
CASSYYSTSGRRAEQYF
TGTGCCAGCAGTTACTACTCGACTAGCGGGAGGAGGGCCGAGCAGTACTTC
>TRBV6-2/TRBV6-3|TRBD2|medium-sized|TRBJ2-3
CASSYSVLAGRETSTDTQYF
TGTGCCAGCAGTTACTCGGTACTAGCGGGACGAGAAACTAGCACAGATACGCAGTATTTT
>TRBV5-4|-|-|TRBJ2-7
CASSRTIGSYEQYF
TGTGCCAGCAGCCGGACTATCGGGAGCTACGAGCAGTACTTC
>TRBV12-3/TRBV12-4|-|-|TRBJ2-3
CASSFRKTVHTDTQYF
TGTGCCAGCAGTTTCCGAAAAACAGTACATACAGATACGCAGTATTTT
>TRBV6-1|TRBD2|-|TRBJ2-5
CASSEEAGVQETQYF
TGTGCCAGCAGTGAAGAGGCGGGAGTGCAGGAGACCCAGTACTTC
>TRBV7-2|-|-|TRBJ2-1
CASSLHQLINEQFF
TGTGCCAGCAGCTTACACCAGTTGATCAATGAGCAGTTCTTC
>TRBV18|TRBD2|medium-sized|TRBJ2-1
CASSPTSGRLDEQFF
TGTGCCAGCTCACCGACTAGCGGGAGACTCGATGAGCAGTTCTTC
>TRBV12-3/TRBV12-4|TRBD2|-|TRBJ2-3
CASRAGLAGRETSTDTQYF
TGTGCCAGCAGAGCCGGACTAGCGGGACGAGAAACTAGCACAGATACGCAGTATTTT
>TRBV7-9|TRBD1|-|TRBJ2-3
CASSPPDRVDTDTQYF
TGTGCCAGCAGCCCCCCGGACAGGGTCGACACAGATACGCAGTATTTT
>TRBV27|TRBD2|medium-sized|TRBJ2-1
CASSLSRLADNEQFF
TGTGCCAGCAGTTTGTCCCGACTAGCTGACAATGAGCAGTTCTTC